Many counts were recorded for the clone carrying this T cell receptor beta chain. These data belong to a study of T cells in Graves' hyperthyroidism and ophthalmopathy. The TCR beta CDR3 regions underwent amplification using RNA transcripts as the source. Researchers ran a first-round RT-PCR on the TCR CDR3 using the HTBI primer set. TCRdb processed the multiplex PCR reads anew with MiXCR; each CDR3 protein has one entry. This table holds around 190,000 distinct CDR3 sequences, less than 20% found once. Trimming pared 3 bases from V and 4 bases from J, leaving 12 bases between. The germline gives CDR1 SEHNR, CDR2 FQNEAQ (reference sequence). The CDR3 consists of 14 residues.

Sequencing was carried out using blood. The chain has TRBV7-9 and TRBJ2-5, with unresolved D. The sequence was obtained from a woman aged 50 to 60 with Graves' hyperthyroidism. The CDR3 bases are TGTGCCAGCAGCTTTCTGGACGTAGGAGAGACCCAGTACTTC. It encodes CASSFLDVGETQYF.